This T cell receptor beta chain was observed in a study of T cell repertoires in cytomegalovirus infection. General study points: The ex vivo response showed dominance by HLA-C-restricted CMV-specific TCR beta clonotypes.

One entry per CDR3 protein results from TCRdb running MiXCR on the reads. The table lists 680,000 or so distinct CDR3 sequences, roughly a third of them singletons, with more than 2.5% in the top ten. Per germline, CDR1 MDHEN and CDR2 SYDVKM. Trimming at V came to 2 bases and at J to 1 base, leaving 3 bases not matched to a gene. This CDR3 is built from 15 residues. In this sample, this clonotype turned up a few times. The antigen is undetermined. The chain carries TRBV28 and TRBJ2-3; 7 bases match TRBD1. The sample consisted of PBMCs. The sequence was collected from a human donor in good health (CMV status not recorded). Some clones in this sample may be carry-over from other donors' samples. Here the CDR3 reads CASSLTGVGTDTQYF. The CDR3 bases are TGTGCCAGCAGTTTAACAGGGGTTGGCACAGATACGCAGTATTTT.